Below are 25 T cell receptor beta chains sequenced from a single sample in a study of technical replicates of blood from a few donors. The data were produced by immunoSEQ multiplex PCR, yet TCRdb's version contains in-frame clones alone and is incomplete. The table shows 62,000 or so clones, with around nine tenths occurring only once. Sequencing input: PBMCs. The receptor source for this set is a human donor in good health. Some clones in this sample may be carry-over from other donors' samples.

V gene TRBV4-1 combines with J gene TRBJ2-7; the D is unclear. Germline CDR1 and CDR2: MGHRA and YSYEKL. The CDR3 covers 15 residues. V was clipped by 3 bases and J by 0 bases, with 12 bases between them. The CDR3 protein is CASSQTRWNSYEQYF. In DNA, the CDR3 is TGCGCCAGCAGCCAGACCAGGTGGAACTCCTACGAGCAGTACTTC.

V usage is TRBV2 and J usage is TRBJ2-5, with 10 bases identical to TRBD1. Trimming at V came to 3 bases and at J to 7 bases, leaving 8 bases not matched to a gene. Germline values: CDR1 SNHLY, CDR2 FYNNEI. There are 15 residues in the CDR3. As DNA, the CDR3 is TGTGCCAGCAGTGATCGGACAGGGGGTTCATGGACCCAGTACTTC. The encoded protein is CASSDRTGGSWTQYF.

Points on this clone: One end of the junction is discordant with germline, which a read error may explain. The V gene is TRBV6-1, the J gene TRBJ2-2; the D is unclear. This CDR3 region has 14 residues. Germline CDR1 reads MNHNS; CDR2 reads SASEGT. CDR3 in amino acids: CASSQAYRTGELFF. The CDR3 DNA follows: TGTGCCAGCAGTCAAGCCTACAGAACCGGGGAGCTGTTTTTT.

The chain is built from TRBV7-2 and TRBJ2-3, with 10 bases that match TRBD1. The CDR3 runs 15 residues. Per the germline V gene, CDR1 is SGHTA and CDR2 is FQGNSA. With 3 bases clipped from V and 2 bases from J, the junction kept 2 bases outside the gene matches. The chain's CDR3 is CASSLGQGFTDTQYF. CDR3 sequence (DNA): TGTGCCAGCAGCTTGGGACAGGGGTTCACAGATACGCAGTATTTT.

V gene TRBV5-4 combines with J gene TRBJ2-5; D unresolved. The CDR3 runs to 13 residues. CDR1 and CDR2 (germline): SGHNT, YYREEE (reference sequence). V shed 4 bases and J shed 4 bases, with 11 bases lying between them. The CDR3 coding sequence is TGTGCCAGCAGCCCGGCGACGGGAGAGACCCAGTACTTC. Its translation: CASSPATGETQYF. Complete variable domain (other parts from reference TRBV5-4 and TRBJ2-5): ETGVTQSPTHLIKTRGQQVTLRCSSQSGHNTVSWYQQALGQGPQFIFQYYREEENGRGNFPPRFSGLQFPNYSSELNVNALELDDSALYLCASSPATGETQYFGPGTRLLVL.

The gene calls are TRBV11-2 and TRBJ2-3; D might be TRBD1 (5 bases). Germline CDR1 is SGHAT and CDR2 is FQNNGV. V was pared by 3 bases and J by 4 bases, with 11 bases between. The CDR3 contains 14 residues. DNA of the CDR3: TGTGCCAGCAGCTTCCGGCAGGGATCAGATACGCAGTATTTT. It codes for CASSFRQGSDTQYF.

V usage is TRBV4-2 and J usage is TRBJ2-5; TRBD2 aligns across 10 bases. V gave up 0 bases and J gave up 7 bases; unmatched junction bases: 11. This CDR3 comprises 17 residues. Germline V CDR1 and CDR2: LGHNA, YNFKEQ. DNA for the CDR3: TGTGCCAGCAGCCAAGACCCCAGCGGGGGGGCATTTATGACCCAGTACTTC. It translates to CASSQDPSGGAFMTQYF.

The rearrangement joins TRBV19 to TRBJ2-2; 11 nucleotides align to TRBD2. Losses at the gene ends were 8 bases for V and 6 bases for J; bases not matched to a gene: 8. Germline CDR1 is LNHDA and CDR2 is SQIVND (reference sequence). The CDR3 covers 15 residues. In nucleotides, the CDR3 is TGTGCCAGTGGCACTAGCGGGAGAGGGGCCGGGGAGCTGTTTTTT. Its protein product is CASGTSGRGAGELFF. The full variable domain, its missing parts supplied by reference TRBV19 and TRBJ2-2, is DGGITQSPKYLFRKEGQNVTLSCEQNLNHDAMYWYRQDPGQGLRLIYYSQIVNDFQKGDIAEGYSVSREKKESFPLTVTSAQKNPTAFYLCASGTSGRGAGELFFGEGSRLTVL.

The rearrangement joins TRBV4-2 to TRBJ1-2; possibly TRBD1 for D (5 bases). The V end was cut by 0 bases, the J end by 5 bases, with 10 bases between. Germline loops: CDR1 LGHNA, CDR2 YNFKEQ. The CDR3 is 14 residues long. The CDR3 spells CASSQDGGGYGYTF. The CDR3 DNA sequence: TGTGCCAGCAGCCAAGATGGGGGGGGGTATGGCTACACCTTC.

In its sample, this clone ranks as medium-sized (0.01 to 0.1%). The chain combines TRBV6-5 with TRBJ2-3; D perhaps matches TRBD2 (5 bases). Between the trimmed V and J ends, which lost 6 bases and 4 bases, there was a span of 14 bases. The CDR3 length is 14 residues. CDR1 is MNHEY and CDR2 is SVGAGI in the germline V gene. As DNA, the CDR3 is TGTGCCAGCAGCCGCACTAGGACGGCAGATACGCAGTATTTT. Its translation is CASSRTRTADTQYF.

The CDR3 loop is CASSLGTANTEAFF. In DNA, the CDR3 is TGTGCCAGCAGCCTCGGGACAGCGAACACTGAAGCTTTCTTT. The chain links TRBV9 to TRBJ1-1, with 7 bases identical to TRBD1. Trimming at V came to 4 bases and at J to 1 base, leaving 4 bases not matched to a gene. The CDR3 is 14 residues long. CDR1 is SGDLS and CDR2 is YYNGEE in the germline V gene.

The CDR3: CASSQGLSSYNSPLHF. DNA for the CDR3: TGTGCCAGCAGCCAGGGACTGAGCTCCTATAATTCACCCCTCCACTTT. The chain carries TRBV5-6 and TRBJ1-6, with a possible D match to TRBD1 (5 bases). This CDR3 spans 16 amino acids. The ends were cut back, 4 bases at V and 0 bases at J, with 11 bases in the middle. CDR1 is SGHDT and CDR2 is YYEEEE in the germline V gene.

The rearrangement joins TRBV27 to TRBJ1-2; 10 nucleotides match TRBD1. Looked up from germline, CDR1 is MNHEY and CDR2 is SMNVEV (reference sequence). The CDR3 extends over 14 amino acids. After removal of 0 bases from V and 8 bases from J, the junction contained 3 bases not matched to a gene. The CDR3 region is CASSLSGQGQGYTF. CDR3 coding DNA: TGTGCCAGCAGTTTATCGGGACAGGGGCAAGGCTACACCTTC.

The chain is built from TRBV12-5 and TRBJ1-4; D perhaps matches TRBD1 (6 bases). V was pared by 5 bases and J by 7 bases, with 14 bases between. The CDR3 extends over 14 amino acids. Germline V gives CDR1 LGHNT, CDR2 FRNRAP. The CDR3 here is CASGLRDTPEKLFF. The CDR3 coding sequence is TGTGCTAGTGGTCTCCGGGACACCCCTGAAAAACTGTTTTTT.

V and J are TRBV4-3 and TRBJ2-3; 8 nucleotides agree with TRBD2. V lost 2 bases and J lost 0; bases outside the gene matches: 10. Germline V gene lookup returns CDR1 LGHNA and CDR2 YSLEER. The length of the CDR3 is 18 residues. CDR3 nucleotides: TGCGCCAGCAGCCAAAGCGGGAGAGTGGTGGGTAGCACAGATACGCAGTATTTT. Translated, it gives CASSQSGRVVGSTDTQYF.

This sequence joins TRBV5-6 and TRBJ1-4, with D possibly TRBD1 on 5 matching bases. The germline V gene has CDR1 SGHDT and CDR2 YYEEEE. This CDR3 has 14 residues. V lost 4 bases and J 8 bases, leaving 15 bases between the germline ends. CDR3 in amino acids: CASSPGGGGEKLFF. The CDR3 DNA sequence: TGTGCCAGCAGCCCTGGTGGGGGAGGGGAAAAACTGTTTTTT.

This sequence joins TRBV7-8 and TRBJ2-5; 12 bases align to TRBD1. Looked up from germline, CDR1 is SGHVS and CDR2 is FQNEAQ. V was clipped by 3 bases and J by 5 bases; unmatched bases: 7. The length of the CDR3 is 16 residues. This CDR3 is CASSFPGTGGGETQYF. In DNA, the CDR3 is TGTGCCAGCAGCTTTCCCGGGACAGGGGGCGGCGAGACCCAGTACTTC.

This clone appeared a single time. The CDR3 DNA follows: TGTGCCAGCAGCGTTGGACTAGCGGGAGTTAATGAGCAGTTCTTC. Amino acid sequence: CASSVGLAGVNEQFF. The genes are TRBV7-2 and TRBJ2-1; 13 positions match TRBD2. CDR3 length equals 15 residues. The V and J ends lost 5 bases and 7 bases, in that order; junction bases with no gene match: 5. Germline V lookup: CDR1 SGHTA, CDR2 FQGNSA. Variable domain in full (rest from reference TRBV7-2 and TRBJ2-1): GAGVSQSPSNKVTEKGKDVELRCDPISGHTALYWYRQSLGQGLEFLIYFQGNSAPDKSGLPSDRFSAERTGGSVSTLTIQRTQQEDSAVYLCASSVGLAGVNEQFFGPGTRLTVL.

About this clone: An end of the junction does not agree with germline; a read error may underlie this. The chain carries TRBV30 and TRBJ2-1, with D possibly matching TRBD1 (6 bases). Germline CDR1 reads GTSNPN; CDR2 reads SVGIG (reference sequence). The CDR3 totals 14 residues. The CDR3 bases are TGTGCGTTACAAGTTGGACAGTTCTACGATGAGCAGTTCTTC. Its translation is CALQVGQFYDEQFF.

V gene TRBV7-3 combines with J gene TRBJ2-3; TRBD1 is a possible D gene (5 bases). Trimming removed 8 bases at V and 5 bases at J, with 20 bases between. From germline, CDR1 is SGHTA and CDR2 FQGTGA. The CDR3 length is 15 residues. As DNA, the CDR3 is TGTGCCAGCCGAAAAGGGGTCTCGACCATAGATACGCAGTATTTT. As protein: CASRKGVSTIDTQYF.

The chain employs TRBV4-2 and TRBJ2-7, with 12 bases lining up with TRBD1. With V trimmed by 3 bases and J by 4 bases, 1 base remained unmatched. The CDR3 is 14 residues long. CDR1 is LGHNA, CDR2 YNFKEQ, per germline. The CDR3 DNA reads TGTGCCAGCAGCCAGGGACAGGGGGCTTACGAGCAGTACTTC. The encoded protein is CASSQGQGAYEQYF.

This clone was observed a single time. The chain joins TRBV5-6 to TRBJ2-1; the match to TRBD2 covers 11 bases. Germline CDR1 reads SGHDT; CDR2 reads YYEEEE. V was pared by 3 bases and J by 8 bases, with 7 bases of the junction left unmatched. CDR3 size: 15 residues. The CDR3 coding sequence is TGTGCCAGCAGCTGGGGACTAGCGGATAGGGATGAGCAGTTCTTC. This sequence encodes CASSWGLADRDEQFF.

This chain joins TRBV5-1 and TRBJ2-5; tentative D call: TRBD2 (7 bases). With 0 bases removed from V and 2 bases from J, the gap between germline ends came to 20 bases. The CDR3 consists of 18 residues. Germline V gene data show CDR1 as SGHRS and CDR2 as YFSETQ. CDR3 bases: TGCGCCAGCAGCTTGGGAGTTGGGGGGGCCGGTCTTCAAGAGACCCAGTACTTC. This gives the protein CASSLGVGGAGLQETQYF.

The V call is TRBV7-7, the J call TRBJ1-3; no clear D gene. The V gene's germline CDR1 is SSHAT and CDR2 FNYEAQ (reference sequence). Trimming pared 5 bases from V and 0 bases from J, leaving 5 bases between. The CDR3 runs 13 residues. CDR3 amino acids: CASSLSSGNTIYF. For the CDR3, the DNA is TGTGCCAGCAGCCTGTCCTCTGGAAACACCATATATTTT.

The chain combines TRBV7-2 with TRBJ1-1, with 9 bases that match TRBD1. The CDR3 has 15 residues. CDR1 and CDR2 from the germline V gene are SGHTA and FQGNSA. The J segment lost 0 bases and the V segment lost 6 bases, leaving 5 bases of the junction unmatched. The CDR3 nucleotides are TGTGCCAGCAGTTTAAGGGACAGGGTGAACACTGAAGCTTTCTTT. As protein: CASSLRDRVNTEAFF.